This is a list of T cell receptor beta chains from one sample in a study of blood T cells in healthy people across ages. A single record per CDR3 protein comes from TCRdb applying MiXCR to the 5' RACE reads. The table has fewer than 1,000,000 distinct CDR3 sequences, about 45% seen once. Sequences were obtained from blood. These TCRs come from an elderly man in good health. The CDR3 runs from the conserved cysteine through the conserved F or W. A D gene is named only where the DNA matches it firmly. Clone size is given for some rows only: seen once, a few or many times, or a class if the clone is expanded.

>TRBV27|TRBJ2-1|TRBD2|.
TGTGCCAGCAGTACTCGACTAGCGGGGGATGAGCAGTTCTTC
CASSTRLAGDEQFF
>TRBV19|TRBJ1-1|.|.
TGTGCCAGTAGTATAGATTTTTGGCAATTGAACACTGAAGCTTTCTTT
CASSIDFWQLNTEAFF
>TRBV13|TRBJ2-1|.|few
TGTGCCAGCAGCGTCGGGAATACCTACAATGAGCAGTTCTTC
CASSVGNTYNEQFF
>TRBV7-9|TRBJ2-3|.|few
TGTGCCAGCAGCTTAAGACTATCAGATACGCAGTATTTT
CASSLRLSDTQYF
>TRBV12-3/TRBV12-4|TRBJ2-3|TRBD1|once
TGTGCCAGCAACCAAGCTCCGGACAGGGGACCAGATACGCAGTATTTT
CASNQAPDRGPDTQYF
>TRBV30|TRBJ2-1|TRBD2|.
TGTGCCTGGAGTGTAGGACTAGCGGGAGTCAATGAGCAGTTCTTC
CAWSVGLAGVNEQFF
>TRBV24-1|TRBJ2-7|.|few
TGTGCCACCAGTGATTTGAGCCGGATCTACGAGCAGTACTTC
CATSDLSRIYEQYF
>TRBV20-1|TRBJ2-4|.|.
TGCAGTTCTGGGGGACAACAAGCGGCGGACATTCAGTACTTC
CSSGGQQAADIQYF
>TRBV20-1|TRBJ2-7|.|few
TGCAGTGCTAGCGAGACTACCGCCTACGAGCAGTACTTC
CSASETTAYEQYF
>TRBV29-1|TRBJ1-1|TRBD1|.
TGCAGCGTCGTACAGGGGCTGGCCACTGAAGCTTTCTTT
CSVVQGLATEAFF
>TRBV11-3|TRBJ2-1|.|many
TGTGCCAGCAGCCCCGACTATTACAATGAGCAGTTCTTC
CASSPDYYNEQFF
>TRBV4-2|TRBJ2-5|TRBD1|many
TGTGCCAGCAGCCAAGATGCTGGAGCAGGGGGAGAGACCCAGTACTTC
CASSQDAGAGGETQYF
>TRBV4-3|TRBJ2-2|.|few
TGCGCCAGCAGCCAAGGGTACACCGGGGAGCTGTTTTTT
CASSQGYTGELFF
>TRBV5-8|TRBJ2-1|TRBD2|.
TGTGCCAGCAGCTGGGGGGGGACTAGCGGACCCAATGAGCAGTTCTTC
CASSWGGTSGPNEQFF
>TRBV20-1|TRBJ2-5|.|.
TGCAGTGCTGACAAACTACAAGAGACCCAGTACTTC
CSADKLQETQYF
>TRBV28|TRBJ1-4|TRBD1|.
TGTGCCAGCAGTTTATCAGCCAGGGGGAATGAAAAACTGTTTTTT
CASSLSARGNEKLFF
>TRBV12-3/TRBV12-4|TRBJ1-5|TRBD1|few
TGTGCCAGCAGTTTTCGGGACAGGGGGAATATGGGCAATCAGCCCCAGCATTTT
CASSFRDRGNMGNQPQHF
>TRBV29-1|TRBJ1-4|.|few
TGCAGCGTTGGAGGGGCTGAAAAACTGTTTTTT
CSVGGAEKLFF
>TRBV28|TRBJ1-1|.|.
TGTGTCCACTATTCAGGAACGGAAGCTTTCTTT
CVHYSGTEAFF
>TRBV7-7|TRBJ2-5|.|many
TGTGCCAGCAGCCCAGCGCGAAGGGGTGAGACCCAGTACTTC
CASSPARRGETQYF
>TRBV11-1|TRBJ1-1|.|.
TGTGCCAGCAGCCCCTTCACAAATGAAGCTTTCTTT
CASSPFTNEAFF
>TRBV7-2|TRBJ2-1|TRBD2|few
TGTGCCAGCAGCTTAGCTAAATTTCGGCTAGCGGGAGAGTACAATGAGCAGTTCTTC
CASSLAKFRLAGEYNEQFF
>TRBV7-2|TRBJ2-5|.|once
TGTGCCAACAGTCCCGGGGCTCAAGAGACCCAGTACTTC
CANSPGAQETQYF
>TRBV5-1|TRBJ1-2|.|few
TGCGCCAGCAGCTTGGGAGCGGGGAATGGCTACACCTTC
CASSLGAGNGYTF
>TRBV2|TRBJ2-5|.|few
TGTGCCAGCAGTACCCCGAGTATCATTCAAGAGACCCAGTACTTC
CASSTPSIIQETQYF
>TRBV7-2|TRBJ2-3|TRBD2|few
TGTGCCAGCAGCTTATTCGGGGCGGGAGGAGGAGATACGCAGTATTTT
CASSLFGAGGGDTQYF
>TRBV5-1|TRBJ2-3|TRBD2|.
TGCGCCAGCAGCCAGGGACTAGCGGAAATTGAATCGGATACGCAGTATTTT
CASSQGLAEIESDTQYF
>TRBV6-2/TRBV6-3|TRBJ1-5|.|.
TGTGCCAGCAGTTACTTCCCGTGGGGGAAGGATCAGCCCCAGCATTTT
CASSYFPWGKDQPQHF
>TRBV29-1|TRBJ1-4|TRBD1|.
TGCAGCGCCCTGGTCGTTGGGACAGGGATCGAAAAACTGTTTTTT
CSALVVGTGIEKLFF
>TRBV29-1|TRBJ2-5|TRBD2|few
TGCAGCGTTCCCCTAGCGGAGTTGGAGACCCAGTACTTC
CSVPLAELETQYF
>TRBV10-3|TRBJ2-7|.|.
TGTGCCATCAGTGAGGACAACTACGCCTCCTACGAGCAGTACTTC
CAISEDNYASYEQYF
>TRBV28|TRBJ2-5|TRBD1|few
TGTGCCAGCGGCACAGGGGCGAAAGAGACCCAGTACTTC
CASGTGAKETQYF
>TRBV5-1|TRBJ1-4|.|.
TGCGCCAGCAGCTTGGCCGACTACGGGGGATCGCTGTTTTTT
CASSLADYGGSLFF
>TRBV5-1|TRBJ2-1|.|.
TGCGCCAGCAGCTTGGACAGACCCTACAATGAGCAGTTCTTC
CASSLDRPYNEQFF
>TRBV11-3|TRBJ2-7|.|many
TGTGCCAGCAGCCCGACAGTTTCCTACGAGCAGTACTTC
CASSPTVSYEQYF
>TRBV29-1|TRBJ2-7|.|many
TGCAGCGTTGAAACAAACGGAGGTGGCTACGAGCAGTACTTC
CSVETNGGGYEQYF
>TRBV7-2|TRBJ2-2|.|few
TGTGCCAGCAGCTTAGATCGGCCAGCCACGAACACCGGGGAGCTGTTTTTT
CASSLDRPATNTGELFF
>TRBV6-5|TRBJ2-5|TRBD2|few
TGTGCCAGCAGTTACACAACTAGCGGGTCTGAGACCCAGTACTTC
CASSYTTSGSETQYF
>TRBV6-2/TRBV6-3|TRBJ1-5|.|.
TGTGCCAGCCAAGGCGCCCCCCGGGTATTGGATCAGCCCCAGCATTTT
CASQGAPRVLDQPQHF
>TRBV29-1|TRBJ2-5|TRBD2|.
TGCAGCGTGAGGACTAGCGGGAGTTATCAAGAGACCCAGTACTTC
CSVRTSGSYQETQYF
>TRBV20-1|TRBJ2-7|.|.
TGCAGTGCTAGATCGGCGGGGGCCTTCTACGAGCAGTACTTC
CSARSAGAFYEQYF
>TRBV24-1|TRBJ2-7|TRBD2|few
TGTGCCACCAGTGAAAGCGGGATCAGCGAGCAGTACTTC
CATSESGISEQYF
>TRBV7-2|TRBJ1-2|.|few
TGTGCCAGCAGTTTATCGACCTATGGCTACACCTTC
CASSLSTYGYTF
>TRBV5-1|TRBJ1-1|.|.
TGCGCCAGTCGGGACACCGCCACTGAAGCTTTCTTT
CASRDTATEAFF
>TRBV20-1|TRBJ2-1|.|.
TGCAGTGCTAGAGTCCTAGTCATGAGCTCCTACAATGAGCAGTTCTTC
CSARVLVMSSYNEQFF